Below, 27 T cell receptor beta chains from the same sample are listed, as sequenced in a study of blood T cell repertoires in COVID-19. Measured with immunoSEQ multiplex PCR; TCRdb has only the in-frame clones, and not every one. The table lists approximately 260,000 clones, roughly nine tenths of them singletons. The material sequenced was PBMCs or T cells enriched from blood (not recorded which). The receptor source for this set is a woman aged 30 to 39 with acute COVID-19.

This chain joins TRBV3-1 (or the pseudogene TRBV3-2) and TRBJ1-3; no clear D. Germline CDR1 reads LGHDT; CDR2 reads YNNKEL (reference sequence). V lost 4 bases to trimming and J lost 0 bases, with 10 bases between them. The length of the CDR3 is 15 residues. CDR3 DNA: TGTGCCAGCAGCCCCTTTCAGGTCTCTGGAAACACCATATATTTT. It translates to CASSPFQVSGNTIYF.

The chain uses TRBV29-1 and TRBJ2-7; tentative D call: TRBD2 (6 bases). V was trimmed by 3 bases and J by 5 bases, leaving 17 bases between them. The CDR3 contains 14 residues. Germline assignment: CDR1 SQVTM and CDR2 ANQGSEA. The CDR3 sequence is CSVERDGSVHEQYF. The CDR3 DNA follows: TGCAGCGTTGAGCGAGACGGGAGCGTCCACGAGCAGTACTTC.

V and J are TRBV7-9 and TRBJ1-2; D is possibly TRBD1 (6 bases). CDR3 size: 14 residues. Trimming took 5 bases from V and 7 from J, leaving 17 bases between them. Germline CDR1 SEHNR, CDR2 FQNEAQ (reference sequence). Here the CDR3 DNA reads TGTGCCAGCAGCCGCACCGGGACAAGTCCTGGCTACACCTTC. It yields the protein CASSRTGTSPGYTF.

This chain joins TRBV28 and TRBJ1-5, with 7 bases that match TRBD1. The germline V gene has CDR1 MDHEN and CDR2 SYDVKM. With V trimmed by 4 bases and J by 0 bases, 3 bases remained unmatched. The CDR3 is 15 residues long. CDR3 nucleotides: TGTGCCAGCAGTTGGGGACAGTATAGCAATCAGCCCCAGCATTTT. It yields the protein CASSWGQYSNQPQHF.

This clone was seen only once. The CDR3, as DNA: TGTGCCAGCAGCCCCTGGGACTACACAGATACGCAGTATTTT. Its protein is CASSPWDYTDTQYF. This chain uses TRBV7-9 with TRBJ2-3; 7 positions agree with TRBD2. The CDR3 extends over 14 amino acids. Trimming at V came to 5 bases and at J to 2 bases, leaving 4 bases not matched to a gene. The germline gives CDR1 SEHNR, CDR2 FQNEAQ (reference sequence). Combining the CDR3 with reference TRBV7-9 and TRBJ2-3 gives the whole variable domain DTGVSQNPRHKITKRGQNVTFRCDPISEHNRLYWYRQTLGQGPEFLTYFQNEAQLEKSRLLSDRFSAERPKGSFSTLEIQRTEQGDSAMYLCASSPWDYTDTQYFGPGTRLTVL.

This sequence joins TRBV5-4 and TRBJ2-7; 7 bases match TRBD2. Germline assignment: CDR1 SGHNT and CDR2 YYREEE (reference sequence). V shed 1 base and J 6 bases; nucleotides not matched to a gene: 10. The length of the CDR3 is 15 residues. The CDR3 spells CASSLRGLDLVEQYF. In DNA, the CDR3 is TGTGCCAGCAGCTTGCGAGGACTAGATCTCGTCGAGCAGTACTTC.

The chain joins TRBV19 to TRBJ1-5, with 8 nucleotides matching TRBD1. The CDR3 consists of 17 residues. The germline gives CDR1 LNHDA, CDR2 SQIVND (reference sequence). J was trimmed by 0 bases and V by 6 bases; bases with no gene match: 10. Here the CDR3 reads CASRDGQGGPSNQPQHF. The CDR3 DNA reads as TGTGCCAGTAGGGACGGACAGGGAGGCCCTAGCAATCAGCCCCAGCATTTT.

The chain has TRBV2 and TRBJ2-7, with 12 bases aligning to TRBD2. The germline V gene encodes CDR1 SNHLY and CDR2 FYNNEI. CDR3 length: 13 residues. V gave up 7 bases and J gave up 7 bases; unmatched junction bases: 5. The CDR3 region is CASTLAGGREQYF. As DNA, the CDR3 is TGTGCCAGCACACTAGCGGGAGGTCGGGAGCAGTACTTC.

This clone was observed a handful of times. The chain combines TRBV27 with TRBJ2-7, with 7 positions matching TRBD1. Trimming cost V 3 bases and J 5 bases; bases outside gene matches: 13. This CDR3 region has 16 residues. The germline CDR1 and CDR2 sequences are MNHEY and SMNVEV (reference sequence). CDR3 coding DNA: TGTGCCAGCAGTTTCGGACGGACAGGCTTTATGAACGAGCAGTACTTC. This gives the protein CASSFGRTGFMNEQYF.

This chain uses TRBV16 with TRBJ1-2; 8 bases align to TRBD1. V shed 4 bases, J shed 2 bases, and the junction held 3 bases outside the gene matches. CDR1 is KGHSY and CDR2 is FQNENV in the germline V gene. There are 14 residues in the CDR3. The CDR3 is CASSPTGGNYGYTF. The CDR3 DNA follows: TGTGCCAGCAGCCCAACAGGGGGAAACTATGGCTACACCTTC.

This clone was seen just once. The chain couples TRBV7-8 to TRBJ2-1; TRBD2 matches at 8 bases. From germline, CDR1 is SGHVS and CDR2 FQNEAQ. J was trimmed by 7 bases and V by 5 bases; bases with no gene match: 10. The length of the CDR3 is 15 residues. The DNA for the CDR3 is TGTGCCAGCAGCAACCCCGGGACTAGTAATAATGAGCAGTTCTTC. It is translated as CASSNPGTSNNEQFF.

This sequence joins TRBV27 and TRBJ1-2; a weak D match, TRBD1 (5 bases). Germline CDR1 and CDR2: MNHEY and SMNVEV (reference sequence). Trimming took off 4 bases at V and 7 bases at J, with 19 bases between the two ends. This CDR3 has 15 residues. As DNA, the CDR3 is TGTGCCAGCAGTTATCGACCCGGGCAGGGTGGTGGCTACACCTTC. Encoded protein: CASSYRPGQGGGYTF.

V and J are TRBV5-4 and TRBJ1-2, with D possibly matching TRBD1 (5 bases). The germline V gene has CDR1 SGHNT and CDR2 YYREEE (reference sequence). The CDR3 is made up of 14 amino acids. V was clipped by 0 bases and J by 0 bases, with 6 bases between them. The CDR3 bases are TGTGCCAGCAGCTTGGAAGGGGCTAACTATGGCTACACCTTC. Protein: CASSLEGANYGYTF.

The chain's CDR3 is CASSSSPAGNEQFF. The DNA for the CDR3 is TGTGCCAGCAGCTCAAGCCCCGCGGGCAATGAGCAGTTCTTC. The rearrangement joins TRBV9 to TRBJ2-1, with D possibly TRBD2 on 5 matching bases. The CDR3 runs to 14 residues. Trimming pared 4 bases from V and 6 bases from J, leaving 14 bases between. The germline V gene encodes CDR1 SGDLS and CDR2 YYNGEE.

As DNA, the CDR3 is TGTGCCAGCTCTGGACAGGGCTCCTACGAGCAGTACTTC. This translates into CASSGQGSYEQYF. The V call is TRBV13, the J call TRBJ2-7, with TRBD1 identical over 8 bases. The CDR3 consists of 13 residues. CDR1 is PRHDT, CDR2 FYEKMQ, per germline (reference sequence). V was pared by 8 bases and J by 0 bases, with 3 bases of the junction left unmatched.

The chain employs TRBV24-1 and TRBJ2-6, with 7 nucleotides matching TRBD2. The CDR3 sequence is 18 residues long. Germline CDR1 reads KGHDR; CDR2 reads SFDVKD. Trimming removed 4 bases from V and 0 bases from J; junction bases left unmatched: 8. This chain's CDR3 is CATSDLGLGSSGANVLTF. The CDR3 region has the DNA TGTGCCACCAGTGACCTCGGACTAGGAAGCTCTGGGGCCAACGTCCTGACTTTC.

The chain employs TRBV19 and TRBJ1-2, with D possibly TRBD1 on 5 matching bases. Per the germline V gene, CDR1 is LNHDA and CDR2 is SQIVND (reference sequence). The CDR3 sequence is 14 residues long. Trimming removed 7 bases from V and 6 bases from J, with 18 bases in between. In DNA form, the CDR3 reads TGTGCCAGTACCGACGGGGGAGTTTCTCATGGCTACACCTTC. Translating it yields CASTDGGVSHGYTF.

The V gene is TRBV5-5, the J gene TRBJ2-1, with TRBD1 matching 9 bases. CDR1 SGHKS and CDR2 YYEKEE come from the germline V gene (reference sequence). The CDR3 extends over 16 amino acids. Losses at the gene ends were 2 bases for V and 3 bases for J; bases not matched to a gene: 6. The CDR3 protein is CASSLATGGVYNEQFF. The CDR3 bases are TGTGCCAGCAGCTTAGCGACAGGGGGAGTCTACAATGAGCAGTTCTTC.

The chain is built from TRBV4-2 and TRBJ1-5; 10 bases map to TRBD1. Trimming cost V 6 bases and J 4 bases; bases outside gene matches: 9. Germline assignment: CDR1 LGHNA and CDR2 YNFKEQ. The length of the CDR3 is 16 residues. DNA for the CDR3: TGTGCCAGCAGTCCCTTTGGACAGGGGGGGAATCAGCCCCAGCATTTT. Amino acid sequence: CASSPFGQGGNQPQHF.

The gene calls are TRBV18 and TRBJ2-3, with unresolved D. Germline values: CDR1 KGHSH, CDR2 LQKENI. The V gene lost 3 bases and the J gene lost 4 bases, with 5 bases spanning the gap. The CDR3 runs to 12 residues. The CDR3 DNA is TGTGCCAGCTCACCGTCTGCAGATACGCAGTATTTT. Translated, it gives CASSPSADTQYF.

This chain joins TRBV4-2 and TRBJ2-1; D perhaps matches TRBD1 (6 bases). With 4 bases removed from V and 1 base from J, the gap between germline ends came to 14 bases. Per germline, CDR1 LGHNA and CDR2 YNFKEQ. The CDR3 is 16 amino acids. In DNA, the CDR3 is TGTGCCAGCAGCCGCAAGCCAGGGACATCCTACAATGAGCAGTTCTTC. Translating it yields CASSRKPGTSYNEQFF.

This chain connects TRBV13 to TRBJ1-4, with a possible D match to TRBD1 (5 bases). Germline-derived CDR1 and CDR2 are PRHDT and FYEKMQ (reference sequence). Trimming pared 8 bases from V and 7 bases from J, leaving 11 bases between. The CDR3 contains 12 residues. CDR3 bases: TGTGCCAGCTCCCGGGGGGGTGAAAAACTGTTTTTT. Amino acids: CASSRGGEKLFF.

As concerns this clone: Here the CDR3 omits its conserved ending phenylalanine or tryptophan, so a read error is the likely source. The DNA is left out, because the CDR3 cannot be placed on it with certainty; the CDR3 is given as TCRdb lists it. The V and J genes are TRBV23-1 and TRBJ1-5. TRBV23-1 is marked as an open reading frame, function uncertain. The CDR3 adds up to 8 amino acids, both ends counted. This chain's CDR3 is CASSHSRV.

CDR3 in DNA: TGTGCCAGCAGGGTACAGGATTTCACAGATACGCAGTATTTT. Amino acids: CASRVQDFTDTQYF. This sequence joins TRBV2 and TRBJ2-3; D perhaps matches TRBD1 (5 bases). In germline, CDR1 is SNHLY, CDR2 FYNNEI. The CDR3 has 14 amino acids. Between the trimmed V and J ends, which lost 6 bases and 2 bases, there was a span of 12 bases. Full variable domain (rest looked up from reference TRBV2 and TRBJ2-3): EPEVTQTPSHQVTQMGQEVILRCVPISNHLYFYWYRQILGQKVEFLVSFYNNEISEKSEIFDDQFSVERPDGSNFTLKIRSTKLEDSAMYFCASRVQDFTDTQYFGPGTRLTVL.

This chain links TRBV10-2 with TRBJ1-1, with a tentative D call TRBD1 (6 bases). The CDR3 totals 14 residues. CDR1 and CDR2 (germline): WSHSY, SAAADI. V lost 2 bases and J 6 bases, leaving 13 bases between the germline ends. The CDR3 reads CASSEDPGVPEAFF. In nucleotides, the CDR3 is TGCGCCAGCAGTGAGGATCCAGGGGTCCCTGAAGCTTTCTTT.

This chain connects TRBV6-5 to TRBJ2-1; 8 bases are a match to TRBD2. Germline lookup yields CDR1 MNHEY and CDR2 SVGAGI. The CDR3 contains 13 residues. J was trimmed by 2 bases and V by 10 bases; bases with no gene match: 4. The CDR3 DNA is TGTGCCACGCTAGCGGGTGCCTACAATGAGCAGTTCTTC. It codes for CATLAGAYNEQFF.

The chain carries TRBV5-1 and TRBJ2-2, with D uncertain. The CDR3 contains 15 residues. Germline V CDR1 and CDR2: SGHRS, YFSETQ. V was shortened by 0 bases and J by 0 bases, with 6 bases between the two germline ends. In nucleotides, the CDR3 is TGCGCCAGCAGCTTGGGGGCTACGAACACCGGGGAGCTGTTTTTT. Protein: CASSLGATNTGELFF. Full variable domain (outside the CDR3, taken from reference TRBV5-1 and TRBJ2-2): KAGVTQTPRYLIKTRGQQVTLSCSPISGHRSVSWYQQTPGQGLQFLFEYFSETQRNKGNFPGRFSGRQFSNSRSEMNVSTLELGDSALYLCASSLGATNTGELFFGEGSRLTVL.